The clone carrying this T cell receptor (beta chain) appeared many times. Its matching antigen is unknown. This entry comes from a study of T cells in Graves' hyperthyroidism and ophthalmopathy. The ends were cut back, 7 bases at V and 0 bases at J, with 15 bases in the middle. Germline V lookup: CDR1 SNHLY, CDR2 FYNNEI. The CDR3 runs to 15 residues. Study-level points and caveats: The model anticipated ophthalmopathy a median around six months pre-onset.

Reasons for excluding patients were uncontrolled infection, other autoimmune disease, pregnancy or lactation. The PBMCs had their origin in about 9.7 ml of fresh peripheral blood. Template material for amplifying TCR beta CDR3 regions consisted of RNA transcripts. The study used the HTBI primer set for a first-round RT-PCR of the TCR CDR3. TCRdb called the multiplex PCR reads again in MiXCR, with one record for every CDR3 protein. The data show under 250,000 distinct CDR3 sequences, approximately 24% seen once. V and J are TRBV2 and TRBJ1-2, with D possibly TRBD1 on 6 matching bases. This sequence originates from a woman between 40 and 50 years old with Graves' ophthalmopathy. The sample taken for sequencing was blood. The CDR3 is CASTAQRTANYGYTF. The DNA of the CDR3 is TGTGCCAGCACGGCTCAACGGACAGCTAACTATGGCTACACCTTC.